A selection of T cell receptor beta chains follows, all from one sample in a study of T cell responses to AZD1222 COVID-19 vaccine. Only in-frame clones appear in the TCRdb table, and some are missing; sequencing was by immunoSEQ multiplex PCR. The sample lists 96,000 or so clones; 85% to 90% were seen once. The sample in question was peripheral blood, obtained on day 0 of AZD1222 vaccination. These receptors originate from an adult in good health. CDR3s include the opening cysteine and the closing phenylalanine or tryptophan. Each record gives: J gene, D gene, clone size, V gene, CDR3 protein, CDR3 DNA. D genes are given only for firm matches. Expanded clones get a size class; other rows say once, few or many, or leave the size out.

TRBJ1-1 TRBD1 NA TRBV5-1 CASSIQGIGGTEAFF TGCGCCAGCAGCATACAGGGGATTGGGGGCACTGAAGCTTTCTTT
TRBJ2-7 NA NA TRBV11-2 CASSFGTPSYEQYF TGTGCCAGCAGTTTCGGGACGCCGTCCTACGAGCAGTACTTC
TRBJ2-1 NA NA TRBV7-2 CASSLVGGLNEQFF TGTGCCAGCAGCTTAGTGGGGGGCCTCAATGAGCAGTTCTTC
TRBJ1-6 TRBD1 NA TRBV7-2 CAISPGTVNSPLHF TGTGCCATCAGTCCCGGGACAGTTAATTCACCCCTCCACTTT
TRBJ2-7 TRBD2 few TRBV7-9 CASSSTTSGRVYEQYF TGTGCCAGCAGCTCGACTACTAGCGGGAGGGTCTACGAGCAGTACTTC
TRBJ2-3 NA NA TRBV28 CASGATDTQYF TGTGCCTCCGGGGCTACAGATACGCAGTATTTT
TRBJ1-6 NA few TRBV7-3 CASSLDLRDNSPLHF TGTGCCAGCAGCTTAGACTTACGAGATAATTCACCCCTCCACTTT
TRBJ1-2 TRBD1 NA TRBV14 CASSQVRQGYGYTF TGTGCCAGCAGCCAAGTCCGACAGGGATACGGCTACACCTTC
TRBJ2-3 NA NA TRBV14 CASSSGTAGTDTQYF TGTGCCAGCAGCTCCGGGACTGCTGGCACAGATACGCAGTATTTT
TRBJ1-6 NA few TRBV27 CASRQTRGAGSPLHF TGTGCCAGCAGACAGACCCGGGGGGCGGGTTCACCCCTCCACTTT
TRBJ1-1 TRBD1 NA TRBV5-4 CASSLAGTVEAFF TGTGCCAGCAGCTTAGCGGGGACAGTTGAAGCTTTCTTT
TRBJ2-1 TRBD2 NA TRBV7-2 CASSLSGRARNEQFF TGTGCCAGCAGCTTATCCGGGAGGGCCCGCAATGAGCAGTTCTTC
TRBJ1-1 TRBD1 few TRBV4-1 CASNRGGQTEAFF TGCGCCAGCAACCGAGGGGGCCAGACTGAAGCTTTCTTT
TRBJ2-7 TRBD2 NA TRBV30 CAWSLPTSEPSYEQYF TGTGCCTGGAGCCTACCAACTAGCGAACCCTCCTACGAGCAGTACTTC